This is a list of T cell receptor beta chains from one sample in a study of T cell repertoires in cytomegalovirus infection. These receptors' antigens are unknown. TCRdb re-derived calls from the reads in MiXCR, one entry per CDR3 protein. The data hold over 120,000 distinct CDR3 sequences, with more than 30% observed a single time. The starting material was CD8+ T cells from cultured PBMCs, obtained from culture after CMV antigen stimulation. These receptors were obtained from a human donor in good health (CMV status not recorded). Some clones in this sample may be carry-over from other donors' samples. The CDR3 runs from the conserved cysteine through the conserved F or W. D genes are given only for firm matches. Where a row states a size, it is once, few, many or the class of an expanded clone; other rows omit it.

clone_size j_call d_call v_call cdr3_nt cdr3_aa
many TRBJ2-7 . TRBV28 TGTGCCAGCAGTTTACTGGGGGAGTACGAGCAGTACTTC CASSLLGEYEQYF
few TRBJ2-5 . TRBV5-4 TGTGCCAGCAGCCAAAGAGGGGAAGAGACCCAGTACTTC CASSQRGEETQYF
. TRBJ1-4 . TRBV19 TGTGCCAGTAGTATAGTGCAGGGTGCCGGAAAACTGTTTTTT CASSIVQGAGKLFF
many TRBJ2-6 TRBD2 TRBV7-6 TGTGCCAGCAGCCCGGGAGGAGGGAGGCCGGGAGGGGCCAACGTCCTGACTTTC CASSPGGGRPGGANVLTF
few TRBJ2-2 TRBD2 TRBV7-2 TGTGCCAGCAGCTTAGATGAGACTAGCCAGGCCGGGGAGCTGTTTTTT CASSLDETSQAGELFF
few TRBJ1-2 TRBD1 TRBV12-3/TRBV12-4 TGTGCCAGCAGCCATACCGGGACAGGGATACATGCGAATGGCTACACCTTC CASSHTGTGIHANGYTF
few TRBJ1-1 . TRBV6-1 TGTGCCAGCAGAAAAGTTGGGGGAACTGAAGCTTTCTTT CASRKVGGTEAFF
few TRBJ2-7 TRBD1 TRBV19 TGTGCCAGTAGTCCCGGACAGGGTTGGGACGAGCAGTACTTC CASSPGQGWDEQYF
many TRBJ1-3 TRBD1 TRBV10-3 TGTGCCATCAGTGAGGGACAGGGAGATATCTCTGGAAACACCATATATTTT CAISEGQGDISGNTIYF
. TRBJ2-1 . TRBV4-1 TGCGCCAGCAGCCAAGAGAGGGGGAGCAATGAGCAGTTCTTC CASSQERGSNEQFF
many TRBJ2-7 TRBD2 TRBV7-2 TGTGCCAGCAGCCCCACTAGCGGGGGGGTCCCTACCTCCTACGAGCAGTACTTC CASSPTSGGVPTSYEQYF
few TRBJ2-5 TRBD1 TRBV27 TGTGCCAGCAGTTCCAACAGGGGATTTAGTGAAGAGACCCAGTACTTC CASSSNRGFSEETQYF
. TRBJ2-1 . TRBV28 TGTGCCAGCAGCACTCCTGGGTACAATGAGCAGTTCTTC CASSTPGYNEQFF
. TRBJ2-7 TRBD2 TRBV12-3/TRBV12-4 TGTGCCAGCAGTCCCCCGGGAGGGCAGGACTTCTACGAGCAGTACTTC CASSPPGGQDFYEQYF
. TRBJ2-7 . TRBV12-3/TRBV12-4 TGTGCCAGCCGCGGGACAGAATACGAGCAGTACTTC CASRGTEYEQYF
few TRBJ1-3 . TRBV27 TGTGCCAGCAGTTTATCGTCCAGCTCTGGAAACACCATATATTTT CASSLSSSSGNTIYF
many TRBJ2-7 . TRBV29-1 TGCAGCGTTGAAGGGGAGGACAACTACGAGCAGTACTTC CSVEGEDNYEQYF
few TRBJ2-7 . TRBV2 TGTGCCAGCAGGGCTCTGGGGGCTCAATTCTACGAGCAGTACTTC CASRALGAQFYEQYF
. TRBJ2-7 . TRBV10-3 TGTGCCATCATGGGACAATCTTCCTACGAGCAGTACTTC CAIMGQSSYEQYF
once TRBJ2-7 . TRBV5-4 TGTGCCAGCAGCTGGGGACAATCGAGCTCCTACGAGCAGTACTTC CASSWGQSSSYEQYF
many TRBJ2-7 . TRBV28 TGTGCCAGTTCCACCGATTCATCCTACGAGCAGTACTTC CASSTDSSYEQYF
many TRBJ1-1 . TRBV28 TGTGCCAGCAGCCTAGGACGAACCACTGAAGCTTTCTTT CASSLGRTTEAFF
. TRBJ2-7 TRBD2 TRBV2 TGTGCCAGCAGTGGGACTAGCGGGGGTTCATACGAGCAGTACTTC CASSGTSGGSYEQYF
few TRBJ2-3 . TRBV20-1 TGCAGTGCTACCGGGTGGATTGACACAGATACGCAGTATTTT CSATGWIDTDTQYF
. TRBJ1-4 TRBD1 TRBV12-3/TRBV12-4 TGTGCCAGCAGTTTAGGTGGACAGGGGAGTAATGAAAAACTGTTTTTT CASSLGGQGSNEKLFF
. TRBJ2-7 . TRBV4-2 TGTGCCAGCAGCCAGACTAGTACTGGTGAGCAGTACTTC CASSQTSTGEQYF
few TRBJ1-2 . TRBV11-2 TGTGCCAGCAGCCCAGGGACATATGGCTACACCTTC CASSPGTYGYTF
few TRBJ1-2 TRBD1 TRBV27 TGTGCCAGCAGCCGACAGGGATCCCTCTATGGCTACACCTTC CASSRQGSLYGYTF
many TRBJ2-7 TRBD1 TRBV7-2 TGTGCCAGCAGCCCGGCGCCGGGACAGGGGTTTGAGCACGAGCAGTACTTC CASSPAPGQGFEHEQYF
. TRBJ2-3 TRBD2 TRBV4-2 TGTGCCAGCAGCCAAAGGGCTCGGGGGGGGACAGATACGCAGTATTTT CASSQRARGGTDTQYF
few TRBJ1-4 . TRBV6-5 TGTGCCAGCAGTCCTCTTGGGCAGGCAAATGAAAAACTGTTTTTT CASSPLGQANEKLFF
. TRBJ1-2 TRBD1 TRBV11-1 TGTCCCAGCAGCTCGGGACAGCCGGATGGCTACACCTTC CPSSSGQPDGYTF
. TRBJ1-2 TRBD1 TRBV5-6 TGTGCCAGCAGCCCAATCGGGGACAGGGGCTACACCTTC CASSPIGDRGYTF
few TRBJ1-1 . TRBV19 TGTGCCAGTAGTCCTTCTACCCAAGGGGGCACTGAAGCTTTCTTT CASSPSTQGGTEAFF
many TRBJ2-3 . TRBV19 TGTGCCAGTAGCCCGGGGGTGGGGGCAGATACGCAGTATTTT CASSPGVGADTQYF
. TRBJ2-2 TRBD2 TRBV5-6 TGTGCCAGCAGTCTAGCGGGGGCCTACACCGGGGAGCTGTTTTTT CASSLAGAYTGELFF
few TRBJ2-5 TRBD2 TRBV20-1 TGCAGTGCTAGAGATTTCGGACTAGCGGGGGGGCGTAACCCGGAGACCCAGTACTTC CSARDFGLAGGRNPETQYF
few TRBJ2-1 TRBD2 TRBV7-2 TGTGCCAGCAGCGCTTTCGGGGGGGCCCATGAGCAGTTCTTC CASSAFGGAHEQFF
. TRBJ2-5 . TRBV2 TGTGCCAGTGAAGAGGAGGAGGAGACCCAGTACTTC CASEEEEETQYF
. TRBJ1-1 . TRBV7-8 TGTGCCAGCAGCCCCGCATACGGGGCTGGGGCGAACACTGAAGCTTTCTTT CASSPAYGAGANTEAFF
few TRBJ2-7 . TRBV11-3 TGTGCCAGCAGCTCACCAGCCTTCAGCGATTCCTACGAGCAGTACTTC CASSSPAFSDSYEQYF
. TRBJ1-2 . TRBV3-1 TGTGCCAGCAGCCTGAGGGGCTATGGCTACACCTTC CASSLRGYGYTF
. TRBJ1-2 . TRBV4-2 TGTGCCAGCAGAGGTCGGGTCGAGACAGATCCAGTCATGGTCTATGGCTACACCTTC CASRGRVETDPVMVYGYTF
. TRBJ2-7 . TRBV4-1 TGCGCCAGCAGCCAAGGTTTATACGAGCAGTACTTC CASSQGLYEQYF
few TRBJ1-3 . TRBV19 TGTGCCAGTAGTATACTGAGCACGCCTGGAAACACCATATATTTT CASSILSTPGNTIYF
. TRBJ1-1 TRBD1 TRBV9 TGTGCCAGCAGCGGCCCGACAGGGAAGAACACTGAAGCTTTCTTT CASSGPTGKNTEAFF
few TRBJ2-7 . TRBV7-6 TGTGCCAGCAGCTACCGGGACGGTGGTGGTGAGCAGTACTTC CASSYRDGGGEQYF
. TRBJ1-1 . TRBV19 TGTGCCAGTAGTATGGCCGGCGGGGGGCACACTGAAGCTTTCTTT CASSMAGGGHTEAFF
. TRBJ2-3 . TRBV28 TGTGCCAGCAGTCTCTATCGGGGGGCGGCCACAGATACGCAGTATTTT CASSLYRGAATDTQYF
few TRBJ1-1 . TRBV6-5 TGTGCCAGCAGGTCGAACACTGAAGCTTTCTTT CASRSNTEAFF
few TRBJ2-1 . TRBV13 TGTGCCAGCAGCTTAGAATTCGTGTTAGTGGGGGACGCTACCCACAATGAGCAGTTCTTC CASSLEFVLVGDATHNEQFF
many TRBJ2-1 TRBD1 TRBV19 TGTGCCAGTAGTTCGGACAGGGGAATTTCCTACAATGAGCAGTTCTTC CASSSDRGISYNEQFF
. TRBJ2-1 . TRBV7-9 TGTGCCAGCGACAATGAGCAGTTCTTC CASDNEQFF
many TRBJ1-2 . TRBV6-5 TGTGCCAGCAGCCCCCATGGGGGGGAGAGTGGCTACACCTTC CASSPHGGESGYTF
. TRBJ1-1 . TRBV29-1 TGCAGCGTTAAGGCCCTGGGTCTGAACACTGAAGCTTTCTTT CSVKALGLNTEAFF
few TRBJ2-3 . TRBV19 TGTGCCAGTAGTATCGACGTGGCCTCGAGGAGCACAGATACGCAGTATTTT CASSIDVASRSTDTQYF
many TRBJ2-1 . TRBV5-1 TGCGCCAGCAGCTTGGTCGCGGGACGCTCCTACAATGAGCAGTTCTTC CASSLVAGRSYNEQFF
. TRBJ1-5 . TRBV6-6 TGTGCCAGCATCGGGGGATTTGTCAATCAGCCCCAGCATTTT CASIGGFVNQPQHF
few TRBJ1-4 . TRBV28 TGTGCCAGCAGTCCTGCCGGGACGGAGGGGAATGAAAAACTGTTTTTT CASSPAGTEGNEKLFF
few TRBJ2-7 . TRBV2 TGTGCCAGCAAAGAATTGACAAATTCCTACGAGCAGTACTTC CASKELTNSYEQYF